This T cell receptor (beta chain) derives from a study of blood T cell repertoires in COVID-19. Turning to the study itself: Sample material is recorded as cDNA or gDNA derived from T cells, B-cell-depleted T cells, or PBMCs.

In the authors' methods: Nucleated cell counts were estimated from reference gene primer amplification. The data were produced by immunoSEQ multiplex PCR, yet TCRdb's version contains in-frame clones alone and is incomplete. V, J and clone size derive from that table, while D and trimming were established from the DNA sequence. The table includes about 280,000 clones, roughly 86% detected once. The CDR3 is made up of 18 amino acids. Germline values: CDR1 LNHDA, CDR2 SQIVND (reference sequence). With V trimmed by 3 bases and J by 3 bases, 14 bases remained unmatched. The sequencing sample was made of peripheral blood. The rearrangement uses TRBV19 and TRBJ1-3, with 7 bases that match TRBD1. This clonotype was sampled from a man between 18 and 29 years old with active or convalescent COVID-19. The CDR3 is CASSIRRTGRIDGNTIYF. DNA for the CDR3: TGTGCCAGTAGTATCCGGAGGACAGGCCGTATTGATGGAAACACCATATATTTT.